The rows below give T cell receptor beta chains drawn from one sample of a study of regulatory T cells in long-lasting Graves disease. Using its own MiXCR run on the multiplex PCR reads, TCRdb lists one record per CDR3 protein. The sample records hundreds of thousands of distinct CDR3 sequences, 15% being singletons. Material: peripheral blood mononuclear cells (PBMCs), obtained at new diagnosis, from a patient treated with antithyroid drugs. Receptor source: a female donor with Graves disease. Both conserved end residues are part of each CDR3. The order of the fields is V gene, clone size, D gene, J gene, CDR3 DNA, CDR3 protein. The D gene is left open where the match is weak. Clone size, where shown, is once, few, many, or a class for clones that have expanded.

>TRBV18|NA|NA|TRBJ2-5
TGTGCCAGCTCACCACCTTCCCACTCGGGGGAGACCCAGTACTTC
CASSPPSHSGETQYF
>TRBV11-2|many|NA|TRBJ2-2
TGTGCCAGCAGCTCCAACTCAGGGGCGGGGGAGCTGTTTTTT
CASSSNSGAGELFF
>TRBV20-1|medium-sized|NA|TRBJ2-5
TGCAGTGCTAGAGTACCCTTGCTGGAATTCGGACAGAGGGAGACCCAGTACTTC
CSARVPLLEFGQRETQYF
>TRBV7-9|many|NA|TRBJ2-3
TGTGCCAGCAGCTTACTGCCAGACACAGATACGCAGTATTTT
CASSLLPDTDTQYF
>TRBV20-1|many|NA|TRBJ1-1
TGCAGTGCTAGAGAAGCCCAGACGACTGAAGCTTTCTTT
CSAREAQTTEAFF
>TRBV12-3/TRBV12-4|NA|NA|TRBJ2-7
TGTGCCAGCAGTTTACGGCAGTGGACGAGCTCCTACGAGCAGTACTTC
CASSLRQWTSSYEQYF
>TRBV6-1|once|NA|TRBJ1-6
TGTGCCAGCAGTGAACCAACCCAACCAGGTCCAGCATCACCCCTCCACTTT
CASSEPTQPGPASPLHF
>TRBV18|many|NA|TRBJ2-5
TGTGCCAGCTCACGCAAAGAGACCCAGTACTTC
CASSRKETQYF
>TRBV6-2/TRBV6-3|few|TRBD2|TRBJ2-7
TGTGCCAGCAGCTCGACGAAAGGACTAGCGGCCGACACCTACGAGCAGTACTTC
CASSSTKGLAADTYEQYF
>TRBV11-3|few|TRBD2|TRBJ2-3
TGTGCCAGCAGCCCCGGGACTAGCGGGAGGGCCGCAAGCGGCACAGATACGCAGTATTTT
CASSPGTSGRAASGTDTQYF
>TRBV12-3/TRBV12-4|NA|TRBD1|TRBJ1-1
TGTGCCAGCATCTCGGACAGGGGAGGGAAAGCTTTCTTT
CASISDRGGKAFF
>TRBV4-1|NA|NA|TRBJ1-3
TGCGCCAGCAGCCGAAAGACGGAAGGGAGTAGTGGAAACACCATATATTTT
CASSRKTEGSSGNTIYF
>TRBV19|many|NA|TRBJ1-5
TGTGCCAGTGCACGACAGTCCATCGAGGAGCCCCAGCATTTT
CASARQSIEEPQHF
>TRBV25-1|NA|NA|TRBJ1-5
TGTGCCAGCAGTGAGGCGGTTAGTGGCAATCAGCCCCAGCATTTT
CASSEAVSGNQPQHF
>TRBV19|NA|NA|TRBJ1-1
TGTGCCAGTAGTCCCGTGCAGACGAACACTGAAGCTTTCTTT
CASSPVQTNTEAFF
>TRBV20-1|many|NA|TRBJ1-1
TGCAGTGCTAGACGAGGGGAGGGCACTGAAGCTTTCTTT
CSARRGEGTEAFF
>TRBV12-3/TRBV12-4|NA|NA|TRBJ1-5
TGTGCCAGCATCCTATCCCTGGGGCCCCAGCATTTT
CASILSLGPQHF
>TRBV6-1|many|NA|TRBJ2-3
TGTGCCAGCAGCACACTGTCCAGCACAGATACGCAGTATTTT
CASSTLSSTDTQYF
>TRBV3-1|many|NA|TRBJ2-3
TGTGCCAGCAGCCAAGATGGGGTGGAGACAGATACGCAGTATTTT
CASSQDGVETDTQYF
>TRBV9|NA|NA|TRBJ1-6
TGTGCCAGCAGCGTAGCTGAGACTAGAGAAAATTCACCCCTCCACTTT
CASSVAETRENSPLHF
>TRBV28|NA|NA|TRBJ2-7
TGTGCCAGCAACCGAGTAGGGGGGGCGTCCAACCTCTACGAGCAGTACTTC
CASNRVGGASNLYEQYF
>TRBV28|many|TRBD2|TRBJ2-3
TGTGCCAGCAGTGCCCCTGGACGGCGGGAGCCCACAGATACGCAGTATTTT
CASSAPGRREPTDTQYF
>TRBV27|NA|NA|TRBJ2-3
TGTGCCAGCAGTTTATCGGCCCAGTGGGCAGGGCAAACGCAGTATTTT
CASSLSAQWAGQTQYF